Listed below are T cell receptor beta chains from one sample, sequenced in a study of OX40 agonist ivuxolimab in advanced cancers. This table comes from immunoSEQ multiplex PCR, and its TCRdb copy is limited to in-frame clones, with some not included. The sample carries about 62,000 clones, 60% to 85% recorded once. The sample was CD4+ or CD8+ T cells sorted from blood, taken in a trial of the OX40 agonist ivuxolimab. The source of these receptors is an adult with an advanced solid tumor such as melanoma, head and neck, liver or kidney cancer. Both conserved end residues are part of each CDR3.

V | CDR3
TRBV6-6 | CASRNRGDEQYF
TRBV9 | CASSVGGVNTEAFF
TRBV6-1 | CASSESLKGVQYF
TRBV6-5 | CASSETGYGYTF
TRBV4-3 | CASSQGTSGTYEQYF
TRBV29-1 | CSVLTGNTEAFF
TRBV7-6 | CASSLQYSVVHSYNEQFF
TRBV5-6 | CASSGSTGTNEKLFF
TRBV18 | CASSAGASNEKLFF
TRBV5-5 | CASSRGGLINQPQHF
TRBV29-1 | CSVVRQETQYF
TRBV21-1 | CASSKAPDGAFTGANVLTF
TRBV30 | CAWFQVNYGYTF
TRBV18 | CASSPGTGSNTEAFF
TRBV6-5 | CASKTERDSQPQHF
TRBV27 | CASSPGTGFHEQYF
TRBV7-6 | CASSPEGWGVGYEQYF
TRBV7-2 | CATQPAGSRVEQFF
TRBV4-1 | CASSQDRGGAEAFF
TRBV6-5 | CASSSLGGVNEKLFF
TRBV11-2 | CASSRSSGGAGDTQYF
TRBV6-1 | CASSVTVLTDTQYF
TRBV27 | CASRPGQGQHEQYF
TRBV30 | CAWSPLNSYEQYF
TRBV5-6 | CASSLGRNQPQHF
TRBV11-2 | CASSLLSGSSYNEQFF
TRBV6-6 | CASAGTGDSQPQHF
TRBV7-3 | CASSETSTGTGELFF
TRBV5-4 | CASSLGTSRETQYF
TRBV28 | CASSLPLGQLGANIQYF